Shown below are 5 T cell receptor beta chains from a single sample sequenced in a study of cytomegalovirus exposure and HLA in healthy donors. 13 Jbeta primers and 60 Vbeta primers were used for the PCR. Data came from immunoSEQ multiplex PCR; TCRdb stores just in-frame clones and leaves some out. The sample contains around 110,000 clones, 81% of which appear only once. The sequenced material came from PBMCs. Receptors were obtained from a woman aged 25 to 45 in good health and CMV-seronegative.

V and J are TRBV6-5 and TRBJ2-1; the D is unclear. Deletions cut 3 bases from V and 8 bases from J, with 8 bases between. The germline V gene has CDR1 MNHEY and CDR2 SVGAGI. The CDR3 is 12 amino acids. The CDR3 nucleotides are TGTGCCAGCAGTTATACCGAGGATGAGCAGTTCTTC. Its translation is CASSYTEDEQFF.

This rearrangement joins TRBV27 to TRBJ1-5, with 7 nucleotides matching TRBD1. V was pared by 3 bases and J by 5 bases, with 4 bases of the junction left unmatched. The CDR3 contains 14 residues. From germline, CDR1 is MNHEY and CDR2 SMNVEV (reference sequence). CDR3 residues: CASSFGGGDQPQHF. The CDR3, as DNA: TGTGCCAGCAGTTTTGGAGGGGGCGATCAGCCCCAGCATTTT.

The chain couples TRBV5-1 to TRBJ1-6, with TRBD1 matching over 7 bases. The CDR3 consists of 15 residues. The ends lost 3 bases at V and 7 bases at J; junction bases unmatched: 7. The germline gives CDR1 SGHRS, CDR2 YFSETQ. This chain's CDR3 is CASSSEGAGNSPLHF. The CDR3 region has the DNA TGCGCCAGCAGCTCGGAGGGGGCAGGCAATTCACCCCTCCACTTT.

The chain is built from TRBV6-5 and TRBJ2-7; the match to TRBD1 covers 7 bases. The CDR3 is 11 amino acids. Looked up from germline, CDR1 is MNHEY and CDR2 is SVGAGI. In DNA form, the CDR3 reads TGTGCCAGCTCCAACCCAAGAGACAGGGAGGTC. Amino acids: CASSNPRDREV.

CDR3 sequence: CASSRLGGDRGYEQYF. In DNA form, the CDR3 reads TGTGCCAGTAGTCGTCTGGGAGGGGACAGGGGCTACGAGCAGTACTTC. V is TRBV19 and J is TRBJ2-7, with TRBD1 matching 10 bases. V lost 5 bases and J lost 3; bases outside the gene matches: 10. The CDR3 runs to 16 residues. Germline values: CDR1 LNHDA, CDR2 SQIVND (reference sequence).